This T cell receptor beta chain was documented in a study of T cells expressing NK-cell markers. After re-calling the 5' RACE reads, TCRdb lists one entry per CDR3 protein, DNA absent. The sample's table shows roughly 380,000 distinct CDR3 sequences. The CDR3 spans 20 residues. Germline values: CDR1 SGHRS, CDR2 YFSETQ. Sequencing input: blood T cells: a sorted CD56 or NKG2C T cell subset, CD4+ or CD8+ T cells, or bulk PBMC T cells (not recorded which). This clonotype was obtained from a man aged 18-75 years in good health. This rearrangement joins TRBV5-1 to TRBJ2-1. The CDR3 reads CASSLVKSGGSDGVDNEQFF.